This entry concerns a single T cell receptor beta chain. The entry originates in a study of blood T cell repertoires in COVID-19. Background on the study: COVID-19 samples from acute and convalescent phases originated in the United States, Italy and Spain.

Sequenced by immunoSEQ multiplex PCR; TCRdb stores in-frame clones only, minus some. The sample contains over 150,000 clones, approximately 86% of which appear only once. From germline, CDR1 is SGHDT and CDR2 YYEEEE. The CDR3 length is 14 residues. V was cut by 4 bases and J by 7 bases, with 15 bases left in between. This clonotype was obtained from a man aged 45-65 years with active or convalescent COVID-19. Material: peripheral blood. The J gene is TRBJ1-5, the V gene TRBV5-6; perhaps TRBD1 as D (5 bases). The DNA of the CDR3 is TGTGCCAGCAGCCGCGACAGCCACAAACAGCCCCAGCATTTT. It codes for CASSRDSHKQPQHF. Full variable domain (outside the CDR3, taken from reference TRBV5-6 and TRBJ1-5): DAGVTQSPTHLIKTRGQQVTLRCSPKSGHDTVSWYQQALGQGPQFIFQYYEEEERQRGNFPDRFSGHQFPNYSSELNVNALLLGDSALYLCASSRDSHKQPQHFGDGTRLSIL.